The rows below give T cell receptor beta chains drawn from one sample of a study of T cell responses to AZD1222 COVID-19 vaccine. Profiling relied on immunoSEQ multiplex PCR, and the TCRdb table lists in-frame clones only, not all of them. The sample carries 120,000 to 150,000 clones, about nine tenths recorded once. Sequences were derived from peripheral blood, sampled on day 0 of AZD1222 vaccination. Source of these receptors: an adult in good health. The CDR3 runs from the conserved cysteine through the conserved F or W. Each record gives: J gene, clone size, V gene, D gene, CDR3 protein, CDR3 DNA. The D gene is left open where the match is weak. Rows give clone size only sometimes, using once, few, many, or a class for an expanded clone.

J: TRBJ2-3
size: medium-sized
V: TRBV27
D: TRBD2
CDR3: CASSLNGGEASGGPSDTQYF
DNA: TGTGCCAGCAGTTTAAACGGCGGAGAGGCTAGCGGGGGGCCATCAGATACGCAGTATTTT

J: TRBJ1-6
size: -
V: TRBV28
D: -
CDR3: CASIRASTYNSPLHF
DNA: TGTGCCAGCATTCGGGCCTCCACCTATAATTCACCCCTCCACTTT

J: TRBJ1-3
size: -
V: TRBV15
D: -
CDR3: CATSSMGAQLSGNTIYF
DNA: TGTGCCACCAGCAGTATGGGGGCACAGCTCTCTGGAAACACCATATATTTT

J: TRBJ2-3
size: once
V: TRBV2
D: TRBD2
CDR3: CASSDLAGGETDTQYF
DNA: TGTGCCAGCAGTGACCTAGCGGGGGGGGAGACAGATACGCAGTATTTT

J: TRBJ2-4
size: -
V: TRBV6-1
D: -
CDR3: CASSEGQAKNIQYF
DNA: TGTGCCAGCAGTGAAGGGCAGGCCAAAAACATTCAGTACTTC

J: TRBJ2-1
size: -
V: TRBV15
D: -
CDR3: CATSREQTVRDEQFF
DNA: TGTGCCACCAGCAGAGAACAAACAGTCAGGGATGAGCAGTTCTTC

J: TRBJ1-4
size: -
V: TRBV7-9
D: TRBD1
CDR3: CASSPGTGLTNEKLFF
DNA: TGTGCCAGCAGCCCGGGGACAGGGCTGACTAATGAAAAACTGTTTTTT

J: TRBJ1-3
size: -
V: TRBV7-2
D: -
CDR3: CASILAPGSDSGNTIYF
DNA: TGTGCCAGCATCCTCGCCCCCGGGAGCGACTCTGGAAACACCATATATTTT

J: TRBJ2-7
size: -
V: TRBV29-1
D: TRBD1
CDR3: CSVGGQNLYEQYF
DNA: TGCAGCGTTGGGGGACAGAACTTATACGAGCAGTACTTC

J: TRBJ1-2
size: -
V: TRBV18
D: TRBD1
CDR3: CASSRDRDGYTF
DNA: TGTGCCAGCTCCCGGGACAGGGATGGCTACACCTTC

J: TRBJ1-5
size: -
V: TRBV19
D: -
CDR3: CASSPGQYSNQPQHF
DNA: TGTGCCAGTAGTCCCGGTCAGTATAGCAATCAGCCCCAGCATTTT

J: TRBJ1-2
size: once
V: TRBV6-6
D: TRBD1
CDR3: CASDRGLGSNYGYTF
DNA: TGTGCCAGTGACAGGGGGCTTGGGTCTAACTATGGCTACACCTTC

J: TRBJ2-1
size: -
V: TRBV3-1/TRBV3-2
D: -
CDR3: CASRTVNNEQFF
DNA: TGTGCCAGCAGAACAGTAAACAATGAGCAGTTCTTC

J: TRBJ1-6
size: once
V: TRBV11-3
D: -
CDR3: CASSLTGQFNSPLHF
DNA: TGTGCCAGCAGCTTAACCGGACAGTTTAATTCACCCCTCCACTTT

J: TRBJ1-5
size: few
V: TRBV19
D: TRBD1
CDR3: CASSPWGWEGAHQPQHF
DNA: TGTGCCAGTAGCCCCTGGGGATGGGAGGGGGCCCATCAGCCCCAGCATTTT

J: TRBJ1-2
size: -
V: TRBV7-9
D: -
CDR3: CASSRPGQNNYGYTF
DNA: TGTGCCAGCAGCAGACCGGGACAAAATAACTATGGCTACACCTTC

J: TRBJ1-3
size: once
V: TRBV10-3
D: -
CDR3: CASPRRRTSSSGNTIYF
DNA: TGTGCCTCACCCCGGCGCAGGACCTCCTCCTCTGGAAACACCATATATTTT

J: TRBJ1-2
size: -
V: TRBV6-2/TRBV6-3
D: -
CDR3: CASSLVWQGANYGYTF
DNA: TGTGCCAGCAGCCTAGTGTGGCAGGGAGCTAACTATGGCTACACCTTC

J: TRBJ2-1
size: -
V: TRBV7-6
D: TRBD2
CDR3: CASSPSPVGTRHNEQFF
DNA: TGTGCCAGCAGCCCTAGCCCGGTGGGGACTAGACACAATGAGCAGTTCTTC

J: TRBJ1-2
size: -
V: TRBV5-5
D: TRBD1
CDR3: CASSLNTGVTNYGYTF
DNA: TGTGCCAGCAGCTTGAATACAGGGGTCACTAACTATGGCTACACCTTC

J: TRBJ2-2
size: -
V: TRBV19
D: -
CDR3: CASIRGAETGELFF
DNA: TGTGCCAGTATCAGGGGGGCAGAGACCGGGGAGCTGTTTTTT

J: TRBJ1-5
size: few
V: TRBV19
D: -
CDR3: CASSTVIAAISNQPQHF
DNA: TGTGCCAGTAGTACGGTAATCGCAGCTATTAGCAATCAGCCCCAGCATTTT

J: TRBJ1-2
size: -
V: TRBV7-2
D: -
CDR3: CASSLPGARGLNYGYTF
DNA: TGTGCCAGCAGCTTACCGGGGGCAAGAGGACTTAACTATGGCTACACCTTC

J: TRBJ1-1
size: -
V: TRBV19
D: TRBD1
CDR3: CASSPRQGGNTEAFF
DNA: TGTGCCAGTAGTCCCCGACAGGGGGGTAACACTGAAGCTTTCTTT

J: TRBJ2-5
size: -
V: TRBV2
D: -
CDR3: CASSGRAETQYF
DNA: TGTGCCAGCAGTGGAAGGGCAGAGACCCAGTACTTC

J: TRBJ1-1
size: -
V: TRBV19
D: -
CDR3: CASSIGRKLETEAFF
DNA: TGTGCCAGTAGTATAGGGAGGAAACTGGAGACTGAAGCTTTCTTT

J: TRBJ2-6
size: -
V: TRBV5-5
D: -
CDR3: CASRYDLVRANVLTF
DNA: TGTGCCAGCAGGTACGACTTGGTCAGGGCCAACGTCCTGACTTTC

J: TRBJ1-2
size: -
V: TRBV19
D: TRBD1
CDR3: CASRQGNYGYTF
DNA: TGTGCCAGCAGACAGGGTAACTATGGCTACACCTTC

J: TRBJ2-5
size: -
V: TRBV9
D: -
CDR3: CASSVGMVDPTQETQYF
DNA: TGTGCCAGCAGCGTAGGGATGGTGGATCCGACCCAAGAGACCCAGTACTTC

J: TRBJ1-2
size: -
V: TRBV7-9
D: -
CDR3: CASSLGPFDGYTF
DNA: TGTGCCAGCAGCTTAGGGCCGTTCGATGGCTACACCTTC

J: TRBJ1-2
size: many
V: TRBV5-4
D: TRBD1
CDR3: CASRTGGFSGYTF
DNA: TGTGCCAGCAGGACAGGGGGATTTAGTGGCTACACCTTC

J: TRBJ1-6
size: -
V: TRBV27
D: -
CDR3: CASMGGSSYNSPLHF
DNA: TGTGCCAGCATGGGGGGGAGCTCCTATAATTCACCCCTCCACTTT

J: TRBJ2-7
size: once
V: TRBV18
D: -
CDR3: CASSPFRDYEQYF
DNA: TGTGCCAGCTCACCGTTTAGAGACTACGAGCAGTACTTC

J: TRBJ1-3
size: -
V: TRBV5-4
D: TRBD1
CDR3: CASSLTGAGNTIYF
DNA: TGTGCCAGCAGCTTGACAGGGGCTGGAAACACCATATATTTT

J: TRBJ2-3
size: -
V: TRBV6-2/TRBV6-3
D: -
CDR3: CASSYGLRGGQTLTDTQYF
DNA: TGTGCCAGCAGTTACGGTTTACGGGGCGGGCAGACACTCACAGATACGCAGTATTTT

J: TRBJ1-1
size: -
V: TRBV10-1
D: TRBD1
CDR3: CASSDPGGITEAFF
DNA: TGCGCCAGCAGTGACCCAGGGGGCATTACTGAAGCTTTCTTT

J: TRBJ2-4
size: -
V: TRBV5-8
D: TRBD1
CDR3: CASSWDGTGKNIQYF
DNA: TGTGCCAGCAGCTGGGACGGGACAGGCAAAAACATTCAGTACTTC

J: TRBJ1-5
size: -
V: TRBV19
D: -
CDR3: CASSNSGSNQPQHF
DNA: TGTGCCAGTAGTAATTCGGGGAGCAATCAGCCCCAGCATTTT

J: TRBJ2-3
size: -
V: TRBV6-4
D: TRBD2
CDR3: CASSETSGGADTQYF
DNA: TGTGCCAGCAGTGAAACTAGCGGGGGGGCGGATACGCAGTATTTT

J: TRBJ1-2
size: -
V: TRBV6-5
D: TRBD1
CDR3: CASSYSIQGRVDGYTF
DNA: TGTGCCAGCAGTTACTCGATACAGGGGAGGGTGGATGGCTACACCTTC

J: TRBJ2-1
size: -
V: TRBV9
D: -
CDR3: CASSVAGGHQYNEQFF
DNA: TGTGCCAGCAGCGTAGCGGGGGGCCACCAATACAATGAGCAGTTCTTC

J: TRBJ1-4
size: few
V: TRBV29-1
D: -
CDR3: CSVVGGTNEKLFF
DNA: TGCAGCGTTGTGGGGGGGACTAATGAAAAACTGTTTTTT

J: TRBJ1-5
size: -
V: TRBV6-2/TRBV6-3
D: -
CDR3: CASSSIGENLNQPQHF
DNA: TGTGCCAGCAGTTCGATAGGGGAAAACCTAAATCAGCCCCAGCATTTT

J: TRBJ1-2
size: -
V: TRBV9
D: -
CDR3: CASSGLLGYTF
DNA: TGTGCCAGCAGCGGTTTGTTAGGCTACACCTTC

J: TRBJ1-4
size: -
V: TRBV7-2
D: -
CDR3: CASSLATSEKLFF
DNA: TGTGCCAGCAGCTTAGCGACCTCTGAAAAACTGTTTTTT

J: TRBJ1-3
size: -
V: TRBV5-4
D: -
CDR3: CASSLAGAGARGNTIYF
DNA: TGTGCCAGCAGCTTGGCAGGGGCAGGGGCGAGGGGAAACACCATATATTTT

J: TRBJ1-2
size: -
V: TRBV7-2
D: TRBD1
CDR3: CASSLVGTGDYGYTF
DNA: TGTGCCAGCAGCTTAGTAGGGACAGGTGACTATGGCTACACCTTC

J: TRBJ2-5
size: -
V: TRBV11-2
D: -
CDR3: CASSRSVGGQETQYF
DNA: TGTGCCAGCAGCCGCTCGGTTGGGGGCCAAGAGACCCAGTACTTC

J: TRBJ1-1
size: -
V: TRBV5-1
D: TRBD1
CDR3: CASSLAGGQAAGGGEAFF
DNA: TGCGCCAGCAGCTTGGCAGGGGGGCAAGCCGCAGGAGGCGGAGAAGCTTTCTTT

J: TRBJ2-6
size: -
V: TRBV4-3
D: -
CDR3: CASSQDTTSGANVLTF
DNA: TGCGCCAGCAGCCAAGATACGACCTCTGGGGCCAACGTCCTGACTTTC

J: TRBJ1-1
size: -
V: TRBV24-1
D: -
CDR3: CATSDMDTEAFF
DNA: TGTGCCACCAGTGATATGGACACTGAAGCTTTCTTT

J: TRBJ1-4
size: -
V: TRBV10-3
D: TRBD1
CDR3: CAISESDRGNEKLFF
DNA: TGTGCCATCAGTGAGTCGGACAGGGGTAATGAAAAACTGTTTTTT

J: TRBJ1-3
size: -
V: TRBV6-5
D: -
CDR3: CASSYSRGSLGNTIYF
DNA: TGTGCCAGCAGTTACTCAAGAGGTAGTCTCGGAAACACCATATATTTT